These 25 T cell receptor beta chains share one sample of origin, sequenced in a study of T-cell reconstitution after alpha-beta-depleted transplantation in children. Unique molecular identifiers were incorporated during preparation of the TCRbeta library. One entry per CDR3 protein, called by TCRdb with MiXCR from the PCR reads. The table records 750,000 to 950,000 distinct CDR3 sequences, 16% of them present only once. Specimen: PBMCs, mostly from graft donor cells, collected 360 days after TCRalphabeta/CD19-depleted stem cell transplant. Receptors originate from a male patient between 10 and 17 years old who had a stem cell transplant for acute lymphoblastic leukemia, so the T cells may come from the graft donor.

A few counts support this clonotype. V gene TRBV20-1 combines with J gene TRBJ2-5; the match to TRBD2 covers 8 bases. Germline values: CDR1 DFQATT, CDR2 SNEGSKA (reference sequence). J lost 2 bases, V lost 1 base, and 6 bases had no gene match. The length of the CDR3 is 15 residues. CDR3 loop: CSARVWSSGQETQYF. CDR3 nucleotide sequence: TGCAGTGCTAGAGTCTGGTCTAGCGGGCAAGAGACCCAGTACTTC.

This clonotype turned up a few times. The V call is TRBV14, the J call TRBJ2-3, with no clear D. CDR1 SGHDN and CDR2 FVKESK come from the germline V gene. The CDR3 runs to 13 residues. V lost 0 bases and J lost 10, with 11 bases in between. CDR3 loop: CASSQDQRTPQYF. The CDR3 nucleotides are TGTGCCAGCAGCCAAGATCAGCGTACTCCGCAGTATTTT.

This clonotype appeared a few times. The V call is TRBV20-1, the J call TRBJ1-6, with 10 nucleotides matching TRBD1. V was pared by 5 bases and J by 10 bases, with 5 bases of the junction left unmatched. Germline CDR1 DFQATT, CDR2 SNEGSKA (reference sequence). This CDR3 is 13 amino acids long. The CDR3 DNA is TGCAGTGCTCCGGGACAGGGGTTATCACCCCTCCACTTT. This gives the protein CSAPGQGLSPLHF.

A few counts support this clonotype. V gene TRBV20-1 combines with J gene TRBJ2-3; TRBD2 aligns across 7 bases. The CDR3 is 12 amino acids. CDR1 and CDR2 from the germline V gene are DFQATT and SNEGSKA (reference sequence). V shed 1 base and J 11 bases; nucleotides not matched to a gene: 6. This CDR3 reads CSARGPGTMQYF. CDR3 in DNA: TGCAGTGCTAGAGGACCCGGGACTATGCAGTATTTT.

This clonotype was seen more than once but under ten times. The V and J genes are TRBV7-2 and TRBJ2-7; D uncertain. The CDR3 runs 13 residues. Germline values: CDR1 SGHTA, CDR2 FQGNSA. Trimming cost V 5 bases and J 7 bases, with 15 bases left between them. Here the CDR3 reads CASSPGNSGEQYF. The CDR3 DNA sequence: TGTGCCAGCAGCCCTGGGAATTCCGGGGAGCAGTACTTC.

In this sample, this clonotype turned up many times. This chain links TRBV7-2 with TRBJ1-4, with 10 bases fitting TRBD1. The CDR3 loop spans 15 amino acids. The germline V gene has CDR1 SGHTA and CDR2 FQGNSA. Unmatched junction bases numbered 5, after V lost 3 bases and J lost 7 bases. CDR3 residues: CASSFGGQGVEKLFF. The CDR3, as DNA: TGTGCCAGCAGCTTCGGAGGACAGGGGGTTGAAAAACTGTTTTTT.

V usage is TRBV11-2 and J usage is TRBJ2-7; 7 bases match TRBD1. The CDR3 sequence is 15 residues long. Germline trimming cut 5 bases from V and 4 bases from J; bases unmatched to any gene: 11. CDR1 is SGHAT and CDR2 is FQNNGV in the germline V gene. The CDR3 is CASSPRDRPLYEQYF. The CDR3 nucleotides are TGTGCCAGCAGCCCCCGGGACAGACCCTTATACGAGCAGTACTTC. Full variable domain (rest looked up from reference TRBV11-2 and TRBJ2-7): EAGVAQSPRYKIIEKRQSVAFWCNPISGHATLYWYQQILGQGPKLLIQFQNNGVVDDSQLPKDRFSAERLKGVDSTLKIQPAKLEDSAVYLCASSPRDRPLYEQYFGPGTRLTVT.

This clonotype has at least ten counts. This rearrangement joins TRBV12-3 or TRBV12-4 to TRBJ2-7, with TRBD1 matching 7 bases. Germline trimming cut 5 bases from V and 5 bases from J; bases unmatched to any gene: 6. This CDR3 is 13 amino acids long. CDR3 coding DNA: TGTGCCAGCAGTGCACAGGGGCAGCACGAGCAGTACTTC. This gives the protein CASSAQGQHEQYF.

CDR3 sequence reads: CASSLNRGLTYNEQFF. CDR3 nucleotide sequence: TGTGCCAGCAGCCTGAACAGGGGACTTACCTACAATGAGCAGTTCTTC. V is TRBV12-3 or TRBV12-4 and J is TRBJ2-1; perhaps TRBD1 as D (7 bases). Deletions cut 6 bases from V and 2 bases from J, with 17 bases between. CDR3 length equals 16 residues.

The chain recombines TRBV5-1 with TRBJ2-7; D is ambiguous. The CDR3 runs 15 residues. The V gene's germline CDR1 is SGHRS and CDR2 YFSETQ. The germline V and J ends were trimmed by 3 bases and 0 bases, with 13 bases remaining between them. CDR3 sequence reads: CASSSPMDGSYEQYF. The CDR3 DNA is TGCGCCAGCAGCTCACCGATGGATGGCTCCTACGAGCAGTACTTC.

V usage is TRBV3-1 and J usage is TRBJ1-1, with TRBD1 as a possible D gene (6 bases). This CDR3 region has 15 residues. Germline V gives CDR1 LGHDT, CDR2 YNNKEL (reference sequence). V dropped 0 bases and J dropped 4 bases, with 12 bases sitting between them. CDR3 DNA: TGTGCCAGCAGCCAAGAATGGGGGGCGCTCACTGAAGCTTTCTTT. It yields the protein CASSQEWGALTEAFF.

J is TRBJ2-2 and V is TRBV20-1; the match to TRBD1 covers 9 bases. CDR1 is DFQATT and CDR2 is SNEGSKA in the germline V gene (reference sequence). V shed 3 bases and J 5 bases; nucleotides not matched to a gene: 10. The CDR3 length is 16 residues. CDR3 bases: TGCAGTGCTAGCTACACAGGGGGCGACGGGACCGGGGAGCTGTTTTTT. The encoded protein is CSASYTGGDGTGELFF.

This clonotype was counted many times. This chain joins TRBV10-3 and TRBJ2-3; 9 nucleotides line up with TRBD2. CDR1 is ENHRY and CDR2 is SYGVKD in the germline V gene. The CDR3 length is 15 residues. The V gene end was trimmed by 0 bases and the J gene end by 3 bases; junction bases not matched to a gene: 1. The CDR3 DNA reads as TGTGCCATCAGTGAGTCAAGCGGGAGGACAGATACGCAGTATTTT. Amino acids: CAISESSGRTDTQYF.

This clonotype appeared a few times. V usage is TRBV15 and J usage is TRBJ2-1; 10 bases are shared with TRBD2. CDR3 length: 15 amino acids. Germline CDR1 is LNHNV and CDR2 is YYDKDF (reference sequence). The V and J ends lost 0 bases and 8 bases, in that order; junction bases with no gene match: 4. In DNA form, the CDR3 reads TGTGCCACCAGCAGAGACCTAGCGGGAGTCCATGAGCAGTTCTTC. Protein product: CATSRDLAGVHEQFF.

This clonotype has at least ten counts. The V and J genes are TRBV4-2 and TRBJ2-1; 10 nucleotides match TRBD2. The V segment lost 6 bases and the J segment 2 bases; nucleotides outside the gene matches: 4. Looked up from germline, CDR1 is LGHNA and CDR2 is YNFKEQ. This CDR3 has 15 amino acids. The CDR3 here is CASSRTSGTYNEQFF. The CDR3 coding sequence is TGTGCCAGCAGTCGGACTAGCGGAACCTACAATGAGCAGTTCTTC.

V gene TRBV4-1 combines with J gene TRBJ2-7, with TRBD1 as a possible D gene (5 bases). Trimming left V 3 bases short and J 1 base short, with 13 bases between. This CDR3 is built from 15 residues. Germline CDR1 MGHRA, CDR2 YSYEKL. CDR3 amino acids: CASSHGAPLSYEQYF. The DNA of the CDR3 is TGCGCCAGCAGCCATGGGGCGCCCCTTTCCTACGAGCAGTACTTC.

This clonotype was counted at least ten times. The J gene is TRBJ2-7, the V gene TRBV5-1; a weak D match, TRBD2 (5 bases). Between the trimmed V and J ends, which lost 6 bases and 0 bases, there was a span of 19 bases. The CDR3 totals 16 residues. CDR1 SGHRS and CDR2 YFSETQ come from the germline V gene. The CDR3 here is CASNKEERGISYEQYF. CDR3 sequence (DNA): TGCGCCAGCAACAAGGAAGAGCGAGGGATCTCCTACGAGCAGTACTTC. The complete variable domain, with remaining parts taken from reference TRBV5-1 and TRBJ2-7, reads KAGVTQTPRYLIKTRGQQVTLSCSPISGHRSVSWYQQTPGQGLQFLFEYFSETQRNKGNFPGRFSGRQFSNSRSEMNVSTLELGDSALYLCASNKEERGISYEQYFGPGTRLTVT.

The rearrangement uses TRBV6-4 and TRBJ1-4; TRBD1 matches at 7 bases. The CDR3 is 14 residues long. The V gene's germline CDR1 is MRHNA and CDR2 SNTAGT. V lost 7 bases to trimming and J lost 6 bases; unmatched junction nucleotides: 8. The CDR3: CASTLTGSDEKLFF. CDR3 in DNA: TGTGCCAGCACCCTGACAGGGTCGGATGAAAAACTGTTTTTT.

This clonotype was observed a handful of times. The chain recombines TRBV29-1 with TRBJ1-1; perhaps TRBD1 as D (6 bases). The CDR3 is made up of 13 amino acids. CDR1 is SQVTM and CDR2 is ANQGSEA in the germline V gene. V lost 7 bases and J lost 0, with 12 bases in between. The CDR3 loop is CSAGGGMNTEAFF. CDR3 DNA sequence: TGCAGCGCTGGGGGGGGCATGAACACTGAAGCTTTCTTT.

The gene calls are TRBV18 and TRBJ2-6; no clear D gene. Per the germline V gene, CDR1 is KGHSH and CDR2 is LQKENI. Deletions cut 1 base from V and 4 bases from J, with 11 bases between. CDR3 length equals 16 residues. CDR3 region: CASSPRLTQGANVLTF. The DNA for the CDR3 is TGTGCCAGCTCACCACGGCTCACCCAGGGGGCCAACGTCCTGACTTTC. Full variable domain (rest looked up from reference TRBV18 and TRBJ2-6): NAGVMQNPRHLVRRRGQEARLRCSPMKGHSHVYWYRQLPEEGLKFMVYLQKENIIDESGMPKERFSAEFPKEGPSILRIQQVVRGDSAAYFCASSPRLTQGANVLTFGAGSRLTVL.

V gene TRBV2 combines with J gene TRBJ2-1; perhaps TRBD2 as D (6 bases). V gave up 3 bases and J gave up 0 bases, with 6 bases separating them. Germline CDR1 and CDR2: SNHLY and FYNNEI. The CDR3 consists of 14 residues. CDR3: CASSETSSYNEQFF. The CDR3 DNA follows: TGTGCCAGCAGTGAGACTAGCTCCTACAATGAGCAGTTCTTC.

This chain's CDR3 is CASSLGGSGQFF. The DNA for the CDR3 is TGTGCCAGCAGCTTAGGGGGGTCCGGGCAGTTCTTC. The chain employs TRBV11-3 and TRBJ2-1, with D perhaps assigned TRBD1 or TRBD2 (5 bases each). V shed 1 base and J shed 12 bases, with 10 bases lying between them. The CDR3 consists of 12 residues. The germline V gene has CDR1 SGHNT and CDR2 YENEEA.

V usage is TRBV5-5 and J usage is TRBJ2-7; 8 bases agree with TRBD2. The CDR3 is 14 amino acids. Trimming at V came to 4 bases and at J to 5 bases, leaving 8 bases not matched to a gene. CDR1 is SGHKS and CDR2 is YYEKEE in the germline V gene (reference sequence). The CDR3 coding sequence is TGTGCCAGCAGCCACGGACTAGCCTGGGACGAGCAGTACTTC. Protein product: CASSHGLAWDEQYF.

The chain uses TRBV7-3 and TRBJ2-3; 12 bases map to TRBD2. The germline gives CDR1 SGHTA, CDR2 FQGTGA. This CDR3 spans 16 amino acids. V lost 4 bases and J lost 0; bases outside the gene matches: 2. CDR3 region: CASSSGTSGSTDTQYF. CDR3 nucleotide sequence: TGTGCCAGCAGCTCCGGGACTAGCGGGAGCACAGATACGCAGTATTTT.

The chain recombines TRBV7-2 with TRBJ2-3; tentative D call: TRBD2 (7 bases). Germline lookup yields CDR1 SGHTA and CDR2 FQGNSA. The CDR3 consists of 15 residues. The germline V and J ends were trimmed by 0 bases and 4 bases, with 11 bases remaining between them. CDR3 bases: TGTGCCAGCAGCTTAGCGGGAGGGGGTCCAGATACGCAGTATTTT. Its protein is CASSLAGGGPDTQYF.